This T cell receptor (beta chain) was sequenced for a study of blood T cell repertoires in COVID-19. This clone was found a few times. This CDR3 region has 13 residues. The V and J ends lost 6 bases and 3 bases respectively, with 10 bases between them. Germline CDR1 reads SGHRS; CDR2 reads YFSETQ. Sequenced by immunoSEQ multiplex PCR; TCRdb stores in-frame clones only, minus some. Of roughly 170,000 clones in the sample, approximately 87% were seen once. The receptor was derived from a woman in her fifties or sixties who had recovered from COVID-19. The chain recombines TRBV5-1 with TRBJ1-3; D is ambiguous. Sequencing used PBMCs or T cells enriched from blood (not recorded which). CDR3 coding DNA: TGCGCCAGCATGGAACCGGGTGGAAACACCATATATTTT. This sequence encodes CASMEPGGNTIYF.